The 16 T cell receptor beta chains presented below share a single source sample, sequenced in a study of cytomegalovirus exposure and HLA in healthy donors. PCR was performed using 60 Vbeta and 13 Jbeta primers. Here immunoSEQ multiplex PCR was the method, and the copy in TCRdb shows in-frame clones only, minus some. The sample lists about 230,000 clones, 75% to 85% occurring once. Material: PBMCs. These receptors were taken from a woman aged 55-70 years in good health and CMV-seropositive.

The chain couples TRBV6-1 to TRBJ1-1; D call uncertain. This CDR3 region has 13 residues. The V and J ends lost 6 bases and 0 bases respectively, with 8 bases between them. Germline CDR1 reads MNHNS; CDR2 reads SASEGT. The CDR3 DNA reads TGTGCCAGCAGCCGGACTTTGAACACTGAAGCTTTCTTT. This sequence encodes CASSRTLNTEAFF.

The chain combines TRBV28 with TRBJ2-7; 11 bases agree with TRBD1. This CDR3 spans 15 amino acids. With V trimmed by 7 bases and J by 3 bases, 8 bases remained unmatched. In germline, CDR1 is MDHEN, CDR2 SYDVKM. This CDR3 is CASISAGTGGYEQYF. In DNA, the CDR3 is TGTGCCAGCATTTCCGCCGGGACAGGGGGCTACGAGCAGTACTTC.

The chain uses TRBV7-5 and TRBJ2-5; the DNA was not used to check the table's D call, TRBD2. TRBV7-5 is assigned pseudogene status. The CDR3 loop spans 16 amino acids. The CDR3 nucleotides are TGTGTCAGAGGGGGATCGACTAGCGTCTATCTAGAGACCCAGTACTTC. It yields the protein CVRGGSTSVYLETQYF.

V usage is TRBV20-1 and J usage is TRBJ1-1; D unresolved. Per germline, CDR1 DFQATT and CDR2 SNEGSKA (reference sequence). The CDR3 totals 11 residues. Trimming removed 6 bases from V and 2 bases from J, with 7 bases in between. CDR3 region: CSAALNTEAFF. CDR3 coding DNA: TGCAGTGCCGCCCTAAACACTGAAGCTTTCTTT.

V usage is TRBV28 and J usage is TRBJ1-4; tentative D call: TRBD1 (5 bases). Trimming pared 7 bases from V and 0 bases from J, leaving 9 bases between. Germline CDR1 is MDHEN and CDR2 is SYDVKM. CDR3 length equals 14 residues. The CDR3 loop reads CASTGGATNEKLFF. The CDR3 DNA reads TGTGCCAGCACCGGGGGTGCAACTAATGAAAAACTGTTTTTT.

The genes are TRBV6-1 and TRBJ1-1; unclear D gene. V lost 7 bases and J 6 bases, leaving 18 bases between the germline ends. CDR1 MNHNS and CDR2 SASEGT come from the germline V gene. This CDR3 spans 14 amino acids. CDR3 protein: CASTVDGLRAEAFF. The CDR3 DNA follows: TGTGCCAGCACCGTTGACGGACTTAGGGCTGAAGCTTTCTTT.

This sequence joins TRBV5-1 and TRBJ2-3; no reliable D call. This CDR3 contains 14 residues. CDR1 is SGHRS, CDR2 YFSETQ, per germline. V lost 5 bases and J 0 bases, leaving 10 bases between the germline ends. The CDR3 loop reads CASRTHPSTDTQYF. The CDR3 DNA follows: TGCGCCAGCAGGACACATCCTAGCACAGATACGCAGTATTTT.

The rearrangement joins TRBV9 to TRBJ1-1, with unresolved D. V was pared by 4 bases and J by 4 bases, with 23 bases between. There are 17 residues in the CDR3. Germline V gene data show CDR1 as SGDLS and CDR2 as YYNGEE. Here the CDR3 DNA reads TGTGCCAGCAGCTCCCCCCCTTACAATGTGGGAGGCACTGAAGCTTTCTTT. Translated: CASSSPPYNVGGTEAFF.

The table lists this clone with a count of one. V is TRBV19 and J is TRBJ2-5; 12 bases align to TRBD2. Germline loops: CDR1 LNHDA, CDR2 SQIVND (reference sequence). V lost 5 bases and J lost 5; bases outside the gene matches: 12. CDR3 length equals 17 residues. The CDR3: CASSARPSGGAGETQYF. CDR3 nucleotides: TGTGCCAGTAGTGCCCGGCCTAGCGGGGGGGCCGGGGAGACCCAGTACTTC.

The chain carries TRBV6-5 and TRBJ2-5, with D possibly TRBD2 on 5 matching bases. Matching the DNA end better, TRBJ2-7 makes the J call doubtful. Per germline, CDR1 MNHEY and CDR2 SVGAGI. This CDR3 region has 15 residues. CDR3 residues: CASSYLAPSSYEQYF. The CDR3 nucleotides read TGTGCCAGCAGTTATTTAGCGCCTAGCTCCTACGAGCAGTACTTC.

This chain links TRBV7-9 with TRBJ2-1, with 12 nucleotides matching TRBD2. CDR1 SEHNR and CDR2 FQNEAQ come from the germline V gene (reference sequence). There are 16 residues in the CDR3. V dropped 4 bases and J dropped 8; count of bases not matched to a gene: 9. CDR3 residues: CASSSRRLAGADEQFF. DNA of the CDR3: TGTGCCAGCAGCTCCCGTAGACTAGCGGGGGCGGATGAGCAGTTCTTC. Full variable domain (outside the CDR3, taken from reference TRBV7-9 and TRBJ2-1): DTGVSQNPRHKITKRGQNVTFRCDPISEHNRLYWYRQTLGQGPEFLTYFQNEAQLEKSRLLSDRFSAERPKGSFSTLEIQRTEQGDSAMYLCASSSRRLAGADEQFFGPGTRLTVL.

V is TRBV4-2 and J is TRBJ2-1, with 7 bases lining up with TRBD2. CDR1 is LGHNA and CDR2 is YNFKEQ in the germline V gene. The CDR3 runs to 17 residues. V shed 0 bases and J 2 bases; nucleotides not matched to a gene: 7. CDR3 in amino acids: CASSQETGGGPYNEQFF. As DNA, the CDR3 is TGTGCCAGCAGCCAAGAGACGGGCGGGGGACCCTACAATGAGCAGTTCTTC.

This sequence joins TRBV6-5 and TRBJ1-4, with a tentative D call TRBD1 (6 bases). Per germline, CDR1 MNHEY and CDR2 SVGAGI. CDR3 length equals 16 residues. V was clipped by 3 bases and J by 2 bases, with 13 bases between them. The CDR3 nucleotides read TGTGCCAGCAGTTATAAGGGGGATACGACTAATGAAAAACTGTTTTTT. It specifies CASSYKGDTTNEKLFF.

This clone turned up a few times. The chain couples TRBV10-2 to TRBJ1-2; 12 nucleotides match TRBD1. The germline V gene encodes CDR1 WSHSY and CDR2 SAAADI. The CDR3 has 14 amino acids. The junction had 5 bases not matched to a gene; V was cut back by 5 bases and J by 7 bases. The CDR3 spells CASSPGQGAGGYTF. For the CDR3, the DNA is TGCGCCAGCAGTCCGGGACAGGGGGCTGGTGGCTACACCTTC.

The chain joins TRBV6-5 to TRBJ2-7; 10 nucleotides agree with TRBD2. The trim removed 6 bases at V and 3 bases at J, leaving 5 bases unmatched. The CDR3 contains 14 residues. Germline CDR1 is MNHEY and CDR2 is SVGAGI. The CDR3 sequence is CASSPLAGIYEQYF. The CDR3 nucleotides read TGTGCCAGCAGCCCACTAGCGGGGATCTACGAGCAGTACTTC.

The CDR3, as DNA: TGTGCCAGCAGCTTAGTTCAGGGGTCGGCTGAAGCTTTCTTT. Translated: CASSLVQGSAEAFF. The V call is TRBV7-8, the J call TRBJ1-1; D may be TRBD1 (6 bases). The CDR3 is made up of 14 amino acids. Trimming removed 1 base from V and 6 bases from J, with 12 bases in between. Germline CDR1 reads SGHVS; CDR2 reads FQNEAQ.